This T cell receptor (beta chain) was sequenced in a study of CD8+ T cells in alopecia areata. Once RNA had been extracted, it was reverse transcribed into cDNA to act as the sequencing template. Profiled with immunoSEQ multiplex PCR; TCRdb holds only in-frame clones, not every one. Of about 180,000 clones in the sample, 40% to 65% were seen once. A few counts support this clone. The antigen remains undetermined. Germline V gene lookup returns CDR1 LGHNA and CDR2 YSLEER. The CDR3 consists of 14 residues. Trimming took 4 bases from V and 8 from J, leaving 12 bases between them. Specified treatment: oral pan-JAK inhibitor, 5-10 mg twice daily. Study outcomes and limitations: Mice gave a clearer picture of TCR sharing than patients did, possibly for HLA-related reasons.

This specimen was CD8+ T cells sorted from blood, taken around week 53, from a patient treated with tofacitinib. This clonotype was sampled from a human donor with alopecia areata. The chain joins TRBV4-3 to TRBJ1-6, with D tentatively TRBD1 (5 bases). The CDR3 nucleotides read TGCGCCAGCAGCCGCGCCGGGACGGATTCACCCCTCCACTTT. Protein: CASSRAGTDSPLHF.